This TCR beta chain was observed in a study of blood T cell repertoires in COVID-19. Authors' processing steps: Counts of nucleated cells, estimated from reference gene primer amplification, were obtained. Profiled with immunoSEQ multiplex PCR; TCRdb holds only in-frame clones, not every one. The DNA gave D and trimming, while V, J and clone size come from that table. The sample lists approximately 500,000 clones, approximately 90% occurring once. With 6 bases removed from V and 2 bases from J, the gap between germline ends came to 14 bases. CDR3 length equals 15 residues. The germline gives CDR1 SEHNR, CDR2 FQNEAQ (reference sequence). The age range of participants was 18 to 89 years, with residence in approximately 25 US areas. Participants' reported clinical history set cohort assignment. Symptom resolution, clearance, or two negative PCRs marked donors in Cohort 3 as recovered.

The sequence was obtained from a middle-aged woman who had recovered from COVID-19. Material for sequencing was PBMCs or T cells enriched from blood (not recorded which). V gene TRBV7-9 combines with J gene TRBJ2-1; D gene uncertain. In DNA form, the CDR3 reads TGTGCCAGCAGTCAGATACCTGCCCCCTACAATGAGCAGTTCTTC. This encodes CASSQIPAPYNEQFF.